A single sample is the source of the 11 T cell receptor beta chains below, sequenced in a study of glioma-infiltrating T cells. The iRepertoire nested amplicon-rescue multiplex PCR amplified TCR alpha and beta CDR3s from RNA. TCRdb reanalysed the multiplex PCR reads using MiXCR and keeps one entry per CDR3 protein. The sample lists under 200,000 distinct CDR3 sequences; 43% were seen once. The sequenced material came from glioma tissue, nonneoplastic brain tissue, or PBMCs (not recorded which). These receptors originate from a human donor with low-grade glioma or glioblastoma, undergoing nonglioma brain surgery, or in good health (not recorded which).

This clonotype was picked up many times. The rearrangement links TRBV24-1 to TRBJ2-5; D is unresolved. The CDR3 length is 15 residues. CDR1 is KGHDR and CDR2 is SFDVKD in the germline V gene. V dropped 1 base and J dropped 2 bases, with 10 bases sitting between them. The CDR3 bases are TGTGCCACCAGTGATTTAGACGGAACACAAGAGACCCAGTACTTC. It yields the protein CATSDLDGTQETQYF.

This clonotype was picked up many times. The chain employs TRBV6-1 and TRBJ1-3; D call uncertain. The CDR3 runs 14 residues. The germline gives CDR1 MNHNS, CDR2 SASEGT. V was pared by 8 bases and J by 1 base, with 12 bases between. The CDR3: CASGNVGSGNTIYF. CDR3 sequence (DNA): TGTGCCAGCGGCAATGTAGGTTCTGGAAACACCATATATTTT.

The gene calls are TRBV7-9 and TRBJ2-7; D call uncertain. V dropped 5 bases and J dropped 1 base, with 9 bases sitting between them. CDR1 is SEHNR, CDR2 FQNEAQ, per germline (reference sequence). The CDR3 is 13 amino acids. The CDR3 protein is CASSTTRSYEQYF. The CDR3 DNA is TGTGCCAGCAGCACAACTCGGTCCTACGAGCAGTACTTC.

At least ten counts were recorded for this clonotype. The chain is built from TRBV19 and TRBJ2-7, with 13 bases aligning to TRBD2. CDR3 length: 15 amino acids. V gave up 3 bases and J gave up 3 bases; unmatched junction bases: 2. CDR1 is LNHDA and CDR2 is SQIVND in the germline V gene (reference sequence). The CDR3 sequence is CASSIRTSGSYEQYF. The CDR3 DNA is TGTGCCAGTAGTATTCGGACTAGCGGGAGCTACGAGCAGTACTTC.

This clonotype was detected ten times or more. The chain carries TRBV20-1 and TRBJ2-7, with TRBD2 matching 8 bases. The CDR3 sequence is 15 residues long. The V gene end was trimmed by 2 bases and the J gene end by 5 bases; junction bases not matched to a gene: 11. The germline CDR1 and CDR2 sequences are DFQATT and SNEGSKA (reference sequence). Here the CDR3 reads CSARPPGLAWDEQYF. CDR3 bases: TGCAGTGCTAGACCCCCCGGACTAGCCTGGGACGAGCAGTACTTC.

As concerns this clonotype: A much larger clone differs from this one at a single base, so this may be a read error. Here the CDR3 reads CSASYSRAGGPRDTQYF. The DNA of the CDR3 is TGCAGTGCTAGCTACTCTCGGGCGGGAGGGCCAAGAGATACGCAGTATTTT. The gene calls are TRBV20-1 and TRBJ2-3, with TRBD2 identical over 9 bases. V dropped 3 bases and J dropped 5; count of bases not matched to a gene: 15. The CDR3 is made up of 17 amino acids. Germline V lookup: CDR1 DFQATT, CDR2 SNEGSKA (reference sequence).

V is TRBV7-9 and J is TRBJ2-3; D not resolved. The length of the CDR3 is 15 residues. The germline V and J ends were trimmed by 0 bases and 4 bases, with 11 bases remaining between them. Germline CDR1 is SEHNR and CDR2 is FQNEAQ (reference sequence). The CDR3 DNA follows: TGTGCCAGCAGCTTAGCGTCCCTAGGTGCAGATACGCAGTATTTT. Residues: CASSLASLGADTQYF. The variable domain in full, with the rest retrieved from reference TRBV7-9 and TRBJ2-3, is DTGVSQNPRHKITKRGQNVTFRCDPISEHNRLYWYRQTLGQGPEFLTYFQNEAQLEKSRLLSDRFSAERPKGSFSTLEIQRTEQGDSAMYLCASSLASLGADTQYFGPGTRLTVL.

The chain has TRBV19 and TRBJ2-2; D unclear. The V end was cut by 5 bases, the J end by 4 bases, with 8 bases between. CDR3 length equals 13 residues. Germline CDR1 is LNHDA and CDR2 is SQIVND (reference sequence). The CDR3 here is CASSHTGTGELFF. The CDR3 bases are TGTGCCAGTAGTCATACCGGCACCGGGGAGCTGTTTTTT.

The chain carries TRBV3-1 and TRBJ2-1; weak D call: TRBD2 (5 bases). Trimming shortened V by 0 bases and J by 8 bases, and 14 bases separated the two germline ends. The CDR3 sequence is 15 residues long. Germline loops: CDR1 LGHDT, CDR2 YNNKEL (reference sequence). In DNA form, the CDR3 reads TGTGCCAGCAGCCAAGATCTACTAGAGCCCCATGAGCAGTTCTTC. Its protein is CASSQDLLEPHEQFF.

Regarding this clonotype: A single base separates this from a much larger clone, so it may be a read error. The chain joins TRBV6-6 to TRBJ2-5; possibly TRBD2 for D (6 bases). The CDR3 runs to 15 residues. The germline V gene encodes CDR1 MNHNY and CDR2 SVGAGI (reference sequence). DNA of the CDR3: TGTGCCAGTCGGGGGAGTCAGAATGTTCCGGAGACCAAGTACTTC. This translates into CASRGSQNVPETKYF.

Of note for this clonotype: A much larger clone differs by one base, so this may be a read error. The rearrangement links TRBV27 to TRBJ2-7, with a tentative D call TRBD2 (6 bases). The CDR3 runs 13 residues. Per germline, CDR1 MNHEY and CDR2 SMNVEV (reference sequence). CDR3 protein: CAARDGRRSEQNF. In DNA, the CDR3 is TGTGCCGCCCGCGACGGGAGAAGAAGCGAGCAGAACTTC.